The 8 T cell receptor beta chains below all came from one sample that was sequenced in a study of blood T cell repertoires in COVID-19 (TCRdb year 2020). The library was made by the immunoSEQ multiplex PCR assay. The table comes from immuneACCESS by way of TCRdb, which keeps in-frame sequences with V and J called. Part of the clones is missing from these tables; in studies checked, under half for an unresolved V gene and the rest for unknown reasons. The sample table shows 35,000 to 50,000 clones, and roughly 82% are seen once. Together, the top ten hold less than 25% of the sample. Sequenced: peripheral blood. These receptors were collected from an older woman with acute or convalescent COVID-19.

The V gene is TRBV2, the J gene TRBJ1-6; D ambiguous. Trimming took off 3 bases at V and 0 bases at J, with 3 bases between the two ends. Germline CDR1 and CDR2: SNHLY and FYNNEI. The CDR3 contains 14 residues. Written as DNA, the CDR3 is TGTGCCAGCAGTGAGGCCTCCTATAATTCACCCCTCCACTTT. Translating it yields CASSEASYNSPLHF.

The chain has TRBV6-5 and TRBJ1-2; possible D gene TRBD1, 5 bases. The CDR3 has 13 residues. Germline V gives CDR1 MNHEY, CDR2 SVGAGI. Between the trimmed V and J ends, which lost 7 bases and 3 bases, there was a span of 12 bases. CDR3 nucleotide sequence: TGTGCCAGCACTCGACAGTACGACTATGGCTACACCTTC. It translates to CASTRQYDYGYTF.

Only a few counts were recorded for this clone. The CDR3: CASSLEQGYEQYF. CDR3 DNA: TGTGCCAGCAGCTTGGAACAGGGCTACGAGCAGTACTTC. The J gene is TRBJ2-7, the V gene TRBV5-4; D may be TRBD1 (6 bases). V gave up 0 bases and J gave up 3 bases, with 7 bases separating them. Germline V gene lookup returns CDR1 SGHNT and CDR2 YYREEE (reference sequence). The CDR3 is made up of 13 amino acids. Full variable domain (rest looked up from reference TRBV5-4 and TRBJ2-7): ETGVTQSPTHLIKTRGQQVTLRCSSQSGHNTVSWYQQALGQGPQFIFQYYREEENGRGNFPPRFSGLQFPNYSSELNVNALELDDSALYLCASSLEQGYEQYFGPGTRLTVT.

This sequence joins TRBV7-2 and TRBJ2-7; 11 nucleotides agree with TRBD1. The V segment lost 4 bases and the J segment 6 bases; nucleotides outside the gene matches: 5. The germline V gene has CDR1 SGHTA and CDR2 FQGNSA. This CDR3 region has 14 residues. CDR3: CASSSDRGHGEQYF. As DNA, the CDR3 is TGTGCCAGCAGCTCGGACAGGGGGCATGGCGAGCAGTACTTC.

The DNA of the CDR3 is TGCGCCAGCATCGGAGAGGGTGGTAGCACCATATATTTT. Encoded protein: CASIGEGGSTIYF. The chain is built from TRBV5-1 and TRBJ1-3; D call uncertain. With 6 bases removed from V and 9 bases from J, the gap between germline ends came to 16 bases. The CDR3 covers 13 residues. Germline V CDR1 and CDR2: SGHRS, YFSETQ.

This rearrangement joins TRBV6-5 to TRBJ2-7, with D uncertain. The CDR3 is 11 amino acids. The V gene lost 7 bases and the J gene lost 2 bases, with 6 bases spanning the gap. The germline V gene encodes CDR1 MNHEY and CDR2 SVGAGI. DNA of the CDR3: TGTGCCAGCACAGAAGCCTACGAGCAGTACTTC. As protein: CASTEAYEQYF.

The chain links TRBV5-1 to TRBJ2-1, with D possibly being TRBD1 (5 bases). The germline V and J ends were trimmed by 7 bases and 5 bases, with 13 bases remaining between them. Germline V gene sequence: CDR1 SGHRS, CDR2 YFSETQ. The CDR3 sequence is 13 residues long. The CDR3 here is CASAGALNNEQFF. The CDR3 nucleotides read TGCGCCAGCGCTGGGGCGCTTAACAATGAGCAGTTCTTC.

The chain recombines TRBV7-8 with TRBJ1-1, with 7 positions matching TRBD1. V dropped 4 bases and J dropped 3; count of bases not matched to a gene: 5. In germline, CDR1 is SGHVS, CDR2 FQNEAQ. The CDR3 contains 14 residues. The CDR3 DNA sequence: TGTGCCAGCAGCTCGTACAGGGGTGACACTGAAGCTTTCTTT. Translated: CASSSYRGDTEAFF.